Each of the 26 T cell receptor beta chains below was sequenced from the same sample in a study of radiation and T cells in renal cell carcinoma. Time point meaning: baseline pretreatment blood. Treatment meaning: 15 Gy SBRT to primary tumor, nephrectomy 4 weeks later. Assay: immunoSEQ multiplex PCR; the TCRdb copy retains only in-frame clones and omits some. The sample contains 50,000 to 75,000 clones, approximately 80% of which appear only once. The sample was blood, taken from a patient whose treatment included radiotherapy and nephrectomy. The receptor source for this set is a man in his fifties or sixties with renal cell carcinoma.

This clone was seen a handful of times. The rearrangement uses TRBV14 and TRBJ1-2; 7 bases match TRBD1. The germline gives CDR1 SGHDN, CDR2 FVKESK. This CDR3 is 18 amino acids long. J gave up 0 bases and V 0 bases, and 10 bases lay outside the gene matches. The CDR3 nucleotides are TGTGCCAGCAGCCAAGAGCTATGGACAGGCGCACCTAACTATGGCTACACCTTC. Residues: CASSQELWTGAPNYGYTF.

This sequence joins TRBV30 and TRBJ2-5, with D possibly being TRBD1 (6 bases). V was trimmed by 4 bases and J by 1 base, leaving 13 bases between them. Germline V gene lookup returns CDR1 GTSNPN and CDR2 SVGIG (reference sequence). CDR3 size: 14 residues. The CDR3 is CAWKGGWAQETQYF. CDR3 coding DNA: TGTGCCTGGAAAGGGGGTTGGGCCCAAGAGACCCAGTACTTC.

This clone was seen a single time. The chain uses TRBV10-1 and TRBJ2-1, with a tentative D call TRBD1 (6 bases). With 6 bases removed from V and 9 bases from J, the gap between germline ends came to 12 bases. The CDR3 has 12 residues. Germline V gene lookup returns CDR1 WNHNN and CDR2 SYGVQD (reference sequence). CDR3 nucleotide sequence: TGCGCCAGCAGAGACCCACAGGGTGAGCAGTTCTTC. Encoded protein: CASRDPQGEQFF.

This clone was observed once. The chain combines TRBV11-3 with TRBJ1-1; D gene uncertain. Germline V gene data show CDR1 as SGHNT and CDR2 as YENEEA. The V gene lost 4 bases and the J gene lost 10 bases, with 13 bases spanning the gap. The CDR3 is made up of 12 amino acids. In DNA, the CDR3 is TGTGCCAGCAGCTCGCCGTATCAGGCAGCTTTCTTT. It codes for CASSSPYQAAFF. Filled out from reference TRBV11-3 and TRBJ1-1, the complete variable domain reads EAGVVQSPRYKIIEKKQPVAFWCNPISGHNTLYWYLQNLGQGPELLIRYENEEAVDDSQLPKDRFSAERLKGVDSTLKIQPAELGDSAVYLCASSSPYQAAFFGQGTRLTVV.

This clone has a handful of counts. The chain combines TRBV5-6 with TRBJ1-2; D is uncertain. The CDR3 extends over 12 amino acids. Germline assignment: CDR1 SGHDT and CDR2 YYEEEE. Trimming removed 1 base from V and 8 bases from J, with 9 bases in between. In DNA, the CDR3 is TGTGCCAGCAGCTTGTTCGCGGGAGGCTACACCTTC. Its protein is CASSLFAGGYTF.

The chain carries TRBV18 and TRBJ2-1; maybe TRBD2 (6 bases). The CDR3 is made up of 14 amino acids. Germline V CDR1 and CDR2: KGHSH, LQKENI. Trimming took 3 bases from V and 6 from J, leaving 12 bases between them. The CDR3 region is CASSPGLLINEQFF. In nucleotides, the CDR3 is TGTGCCAGCTCACCGGGACTGCTTATCAATGAGCAGTTCTTC.

The chain is built from TRBV29-1 and TRBJ1-5; weak D call: TRBD1 (6 bases). CDR3 length: 15 residues. V was trimmed by 5 bases and J by 0 bases, leaving 14 bases between them. The germline CDR1 and CDR2 sequences are SQVTM and ANQGSEA. The CDR3 coding sequence is TGCAGCGTTAGAAACGGACAGACTAGCAATCAGCCCCAGCATTTT. It translates to CSVRNGQTSNQPQHF.

This clone was observed a single time. The chain employs TRBV19 and TRBJ1-1; 11 nucleotides line up with TRBD1. The CDR3 covers 14 residues. Germline CDR1 and CDR2: LNHDA and SQIVND (reference sequence). The V and J ends lost 6 bases and 6 bases, in that order; junction bases with no gene match: 6. The CDR3 spells CASRRTGGSAEAFF. The CDR3 DNA reads TGTGCCAGTAGAAGGACAGGGGGCAGCGCTGAAGCTTTCTTT.

Only one count was recorded for this clone. The chain joins TRBV20-1 to TRBJ2-3, with 10 bases that match TRBD2. CDR1 is DFQATT and CDR2 is SNEGSKA in the germline V gene (reference sequence). The V and J ends lost 8 bases and 6 bases, in that order; junction bases with no gene match: 2. The CDR3 loop spans 11 amino acids. For the CDR3, the DNA is TGCAGTCTAGCGGGAGCGGATACGCAGTATTTT. This translates into CSLAGADTQYF.

The chain combines TRBV7-9 with TRBJ2-1; no clear D gene. Germline CDR1 and CDR2: SEHNR and FQNEAQ (reference sequence). The CDR3 is 17 amino acids. V was shortened by 3 bases and J by 0 bases, with 15 bases between the two germline ends. CDR3 nucleotide sequence: TGTGCCAGCAGCTTTACAGAGCGCCCCAGCTCCTACAATGAGCAGTTCTTC. This codes for CASSFTERPSSYNEQFF.

The chain employs TRBV15 and TRBJ1-5; D not resolved. With 0 bases removed from V and 2 bases from J, the gap between germline ends came to 20 bases. The CDR3 consists of 19 residues. Germline CDR1 LNHNV, CDR2 YYDKDF (reference sequence). This CDR3 is CATSRDRRLIIGGNQPQHF. The CDR3 DNA is TGTGCCACCAGCAGAGATCGGAGGCTTATCATTGGGGGCAATCAGCCCCAGCATTTT.

As DNA, the CDR3 is TGTGCCAGCAGCGTAGGAGGGACAGGGGTTTCCGAGCAGTACTTC. It specifies CASSVGGTGVSEQYF. The chain uses TRBV9 and TRBJ2-7, with 10 bases fitting TRBD1. Per germline, CDR1 SGDLS and CDR2 YYNGEE. The V segment lost 0 bases and the J segment 6 bases; nucleotides outside the gene matches: 6. The CDR3 is made up of 15 amino acids.

This clone came up a few times. CDR3 sequence reads: CASSVIQETQYF. CDR3 DNA: TGTGCCAGCAGCGTGATCCAAGAGACCCAGTACTTC. The genes are TRBV7-7 and TRBJ2-5, with D unclear. This CDR3 contains 12 residues. CDR1 and CDR2 from the germline V gene are SSHAT and FNYEAQ (reference sequence). Deletions cut 5 bases from V and 1 base from J, with 5 bases between.

This chain joins TRBV7-2 and TRBJ2-7; the D gene could be TRBD1 or TRBD2 (5 bases each). This CDR3 spans 14 amino acids. The V gene lost 4 bases and the J gene lost 4 bases, with 14 bases spanning the gap. The germline V gene has CDR1 SGHTA and CDR2 FQGNSA. The CDR3 DNA reads TGTGCCAGCAGCTGGGACGGACCTAGGTACGAGCAGTACTTC. Protein: CASSWDGPRYEQYF.

J is TRBJ2-7 and V is TRBV6-1, with 8 bases lining up with TRBD2. CDR1 is MNHNS and CDR2 is SASEGT in the germline V gene. The junction had 11 bases not matched to a gene; V was cut back by 2 bases and J by 5 bases. CDR3 length equals 16 residues. The CDR3 DNA follows: TGTGCCAGCAGTGAATCGTTCGGCGGGAGGACCGACGAGCAGTACGTC. Encoded protein: CASSESFGGRTDEQYV.

The chain joins TRBV15 to TRBJ2-5; no clear D gene. This CDR3 has 12 amino acids. With 0 bases removed from V and 5 bases from J, the gap between germline ends came to 4 bases. Germline V gene lookup returns CDR1 LNHNV and CDR2 YYDKDF (reference sequence). This CDR3 is CATSRDRETQYF. The CDR3 DNA is TGTGCCACCAGCAGAGATCGGGAGACCCAGTACTTC.

The gene calls are TRBV9 and TRBJ1-1; TRBD1 aligns across 9 bases. J was trimmed by 11 bases and V by 4 bases; bases with no gene match: 6. CDR1 SGDLS and CDR2 YYNGEE come from the germline V gene. The CDR3 is 12 amino acids. The CDR3, as DNA: TGTGCCAGCAGCCGGGACAGGGAGAAGGCTTTCTTT. As protein: CASSRDREKAFF.

The gene calls are TRBV10-3 and TRBJ1-2; D uncertain. The CDR3 extends over 12 amino acids. Trimming cost V 4 bases and J 0 bases, with 3 bases left between them. CDR1 is ENHRY and CDR2 is SYGVKD in the germline V gene. The DNA of the CDR3 is TGTGCCATCAGTGTAGCTAACTATGGCTACACCTTC. Protein product: CAISVANYGYTF.

The chain employs TRBV15 and TRBJ1-4, with TRBD1 matching 7 bases. This CDR3 has 15 amino acids. Germline CDR1 and CDR2: LNHNV and YYDKDF (reference sequence). The V segment lost 4 bases and the J segment 5 bases; nucleotides outside the gene matches: 7. The CDR3 nucleotides read TGTGCCACCAGCATGACAGGGCGGGGGAATGAAAAACTGTTTTTT. Protein product: CATSMTGRGNEKLFF.

This clone has just a few counts. The chain combines TRBV11-3 with TRBJ1-4; TRBD1 matches 10 bases. Germline V gene lookup returns CDR1 SGHNT and CDR2 YENEEA. This CDR3 has 14 residues. The junction had 4 bases not matched to a gene; V was cut back by 5 bases and J by 7 bases. The CDR3 DNA reads as TGTGCCAGCAGCACCCGGACAGGGGGTGAAAAACTGTTTTTT. Translated, it gives CASSTRTGGEKLFF.

This clone was seen a handful of times. The rearrangement joins TRBV10-2 to TRBJ2-4, with a possible D match to TRBD2 (5 bases). This CDR3 has 16 amino acids. V was clipped by 3 bases and J by 3 bases, with 15 bases between them. The V gene's germline CDR1 is WSHSY and CDR2 SAAADI. The CDR3 coding sequence is TGCGCCAGCAGTGAACCCGGGGAGCCCCTCAAAAACATTCAGTACTTC. Protein product: CASSEPGEPLKNIQYF.

The V call is TRBV10-3, the J call TRBJ2-5, with a tentative D call TRBD2 (5 bases). Trimming cost V 10 bases and J 6 bases, with 15 bases left between them. Germline V lookup: CDR1 ENHRY, CDR2 SYGVKD. The CDR3 loop spans 12 amino acids. The CDR3 nucleotides are TGTGCCACCAAGGCAGACGGGAAGACCCAGTACTTC. It encodes CATKADGKTQYF.

The chain uses TRBV15 and TRBJ2-7, with 8 bases lining up with TRBD2. This CDR3 region has 15 residues. From germline, CDR1 is LNHNV and CDR2 YYDKDF (reference sequence). Germline trimming cut 1 base from V and 6 bases from J; bases unmatched to any gene: 8. CDR3 amino acids: CATSRGPGGPSEQYV. The DNA of the CDR3 is TGTGCCACCAGCAGAGGACCGGGAGGGCCTAGCGAGCAGTACGTC.

The chain has TRBV7-3 and TRBJ2-3, with D possibly being TRBD1 (6 bases). The CDR3 loop spans 15 amino acids. V was shortened by 4 bases and J by 3 bases, with 14 bases between the two germline ends. Germline CDR1 and CDR2: SGHTA and FQGTGA. CDR3 sequence reads: CASSSQGLRTDTQYF. The CDR3 DNA follows: TGTGCCAGCAGCTCACAGGGCCTAAGAACAGATACGCAGTATTTT.

In its sample, this clone is medium-sized. The chain is built from TRBV19 and TRBJ1-6, with D possibly TRBD1 on 6 matching bases. This CDR3 spans 15 amino acids. V dropped 3 bases and J dropped 8 bases, with 14 bases sitting between them. Per germline, CDR1 LNHDA and CDR2 SQIVND (reference sequence). The CDR3 loop reads CASSILGQRHSPLHF. As DNA, the CDR3 is TGTGCCAGTAGTATCCTTGGACAGAGACATTCACCCCTCCACTTT.

The rearrangement joins TRBV19 to TRBJ1-2; 7 bases map to TRBD1. Germline trimming cut 4 bases from V and 4 bases from J; bases unmatched to any gene: 0. Germline values: CDR1 LNHDA, CDR2 SQIVND (reference sequence). This CDR3 contains 12 residues. In DNA, the CDR3 is TGTGCCAGTAGTAGGGACAGCTATGGCTACACCTTC. Translated, it gives CASSRDSYGYTF.